The rows below give T cell receptor beta chains drawn from one sample of a study of preoperative IRX-2 immunotherapy in early breast cancer. This table comes from immunoSEQ multiplex PCR, and its TCRdb copy is limited to in-frame clones, with some not included. The repertoire holds some 21,000 clones, 85% seen once, with roughly 1.2% in the top ten. The source was lymph node tissue, collected after IRX-2 immunotherapy. The receptor source for this set is a human donor with breast cancer. The CDR3 runs from the conserved cysteine through the conserved F or W. A D gene is named only where the DNA matches it firmly. Clone size appears in some rows only: once, few, many, or a class for an expanded clone.

D | size | J | V | DNA | CDR3
NA | once | TRBJ2-1 | TRBV19 | TGTGCCAGTACCCAAGGGGCAAGTGATGAGCAGTTCTTC | CASTQGASDEQFF
NA | NA | TRBJ1-2 | TRBV10-2 | TGCGCCAGCAGTGAATTTGGGGGATATGGCTACACCTTC | CASSEFGGYGYTF
NA | NA | TRBJ1-1 | TRBV19 | TGTGCCAGTAGTTCCAGGACCCTATCGGACACTGAAGCTTTCTTT | CASSSRTLSDTEAFF
NA | NA | TRBJ1-2 | TRBV5-1 | TGCGCCAGCAGCTTGGTAGGAGGGACGGGAGACTACACCTTC | CASSLVGGTGDYTF
NA | NA | TRBJ1-5 | TRBV6-8 | TGTGCCAGCACTAGGACAGGCAATCAGCCCCAGCATTTT | CASTRTGNQPQHF
TRBD1 | once | TRBJ1-1 | TRBV10-2 | TGCGCCAGCGTGGGGACAGGGCTTCGGGACACTGAAGCTTTCTTT | CASVGTGLRDTEAFF
TRBD2 | NA | TRBJ2-7 | TRBV6-8 | TGTGCCATCAGGCCGACTAGCGGGATACCCTACGAGCAGTACTTC | CAIRPTSGIPYEQYF
NA | NA | TRBJ2-1 | TRBV15 | TGTGCCAGCAGCTTGGAGGGGTTATCCTACAATGAGCAGTTCTTC | CASSLEGLSYNEQFF
TRBD1 | NA | TRBJ1-6 | TRBV7-6 | TGTGCCAGCAGTTGGGACAGGGGTTATAATTCACCCCTCCACTTT | CASSWDRGYNSPLHF
NA | NA | TRBJ2-7 | TRBV6-8 | TGTGCCATCTCGAGGGTATCCTACGAGCAGTACTTC | CAISRVSYEQYF
NA | NA | TRBJ1-1 | TRBV6-8 | TGTGCCAGCAGTTGGGGCTTTCTTGCCGACACTGAAGCTTTCTTT | CASSWGFLADTEAFF
TRBD1 | NA | TRBJ2-7 | TRBV18 | TGTGCCAGCTCTCCAAATAGGGGGCGCACCGACGAGCAGTACTTC | CASSPNRGRTDEQYF
NA | NA | TRBJ1-1 | TRBV19 | TGTGCCAGTATGGGGGACACCGGGCGGGCTTTCTTT | CASMGDTGRAFF
NA | NA | TRBJ1-2 | TRBV6-8 | TGTGCCAGCAGTTACCTTCCAGGGAGCTATGGCTACACCTTC | CASSYLPGSYGYTF
NA | once | TRBJ2-7 | TRBV19 | TGTGCCAGTAGTATTAGAGACGGAACCTACGAGCAGTACTTC | CASSIRDGTYEQYF
NA | NA | TRBJ2-7 | TRBV10-2 | TGCGCCAGCAGTGAAAACACCCGGGGGGAGCAGTACTTC | CASSENTRGEQYF
NA | NA | TRBJ2-7 | TRBV28 | TGTGCCAGCAGTTTAGCCGCGGTAACTCGGGGCTACGAGCAGTACTTC | CASSLAAVTRGYEQYF
NA | NA | TRBJ1-5 | TRBV19 | TGTGCCAGTAGTATTAGCTATAGCAATCAGCCCCAGCATTTT | CASSISYSNQPQHF
TRBD2 | NA | TRBJ2-5 | TRBV29-1 | TGCAGCGTTCTCCGGGAGGGCCAAGAGACCCAGTACTTC | CSVLREGQETQYF
TRBD1 | NA | TRBJ2-3 | TRBV15 | TGTGCCACCAGCAGAGAAGGGGGCGCTCGCTCAGATACGCAGTATTTT | CATSREGGARSDTQYF
NA | NA | TRBJ1-2 | TRBV18 | TGTGCCAGCTCACCGGACGGTAACTATGGCTACACCTTC | CASSPDGNYGYTF
TRBD1 | few | TRBJ2-2 | TRBV29-1 | TGCAGCGTTGAACAGGGGGTCCCCGGGGAGCTGTTTTTT | CSVEQGVPGELFF
NA | NA | TRBJ2-7 | TRBV19 | TGTGCCAGTAGGGACCCGCATACATCTGCCGAGCAGTACTTC | CASRDPHTSAEQYF
TRBD2 | once | TRBJ2-2 | TRBV12-5 | TGTGCTAGTGGTTTGTCTAGCGGCTACATCGGGGAGCTGTTTTTT | CASGLSSGYIGELFF
NA | once | TRBJ1-3 | TRBV6-8 | TGTGCCAGCAGTTACTCGATGGCAGCGATCTCTGGAAACACCATATATTTT | CASSYSMAAISGNTIYF
NA | NA | TRBJ1-3 | TRBV12-5 | TGTGCTAGTGGTCCCCTCTACACAGACACCATATATTTT | CASGPLYTDTIYF
TRBD2 | NA | TRBJ2-7 | TRBV5-1 | TGCGCCAGCAGCTTGTGGTCGCGGGAGCGGGAGCAGTACTTC | CASSLWSREREQYF
TRBD2 | NA | TRBJ2-7 | TRBV11-3 | TGTGCCAGCAGCTTAGGGGGAGCCAAGGGTGGAACTAGCGGATTCTACGAGCAGTACTTC | CASSLGGAKGGTSGFYEQYF
TRBD2 | NA | TRBJ2-3 | TRBV7-6 | TGTGCCAGCAGCTTAGGAGGGAGGGGCACAGATACGCAGTATTTT | CASSLGGRGTDTQYF
NA | NA | TRBJ1-3 | TRBV6-7 | TGTGCCAGCAGTTCCCATAACAGGGGAAACACCATATATTTT | CASSSHNRGNTIYF
NA | NA | TRBJ2-2 | TRBV19 | TGTGCCAGTAGTATCGAAAGGAGTCGGACCGGGGAGCTGTTTTTT | CASSIERSRTGELFF
NA | few | TRBJ2-5 | TRBV19 | TGTGCCAGTAGTATGGGGTTCGAGACCCAGTACTTC | CASSMGFETQYF
NA | NA | TRBJ2-7 | TRBV11-3 | TGTGCCAGCAGCTCACCACGGGGCCTAATTCACGAGCAGTACTTC | CASSSPRGLIHEQYF
NA | few | TRBJ2-7 | TRBV29-1 | TGCAGCGTTGACCTGGAGCTTAGCACCTACGAGCAGTACTTC | CSVDLELSTYEQYF
NA | NA | TRBJ2-1 | TRBV19 | TGTGCCAGTAGTACGGTTGCAGCCACTGAGCAGTTCTTC | CASSTVAATEQFF
TRBD2 | NA | TRBJ2-3 | TRBV6-8 | TGTGCCAGCACCTTTCGACTAGCGGGGACAGATACGCAGTATTTT | CASTFRLAGTDTQYF
TRBD1 | NA | TRBJ1-1 | TRBV30 | TGTGCCTGGAGTGTAGGACAGGTTGAAGCTTTCTTT | CAWSVGQVEAFF
NA | NA | TRBJ1-2 | TRBV19 | TGTGCCAGTAGTATCGGGAGAGGACTCGGGGGTTATGGCTACACCTTC | CASSIGRGLGGYGYTF
NA | NA | TRBJ1-5 | TRBV23-1 | TGCGCCAGCAGCCAAGATGCTCCCGGGAGCAATCAGCCCCAGCATTTT | CASSQDAPGSNQPQHF
TRBD1 | NA | TRBJ1-4 | TRBV7-6 | TGTGCCAGCAGCCGGACAGGGAGAGATGAAAAACTGTTTTTT | CASSRTGRDEKLFF
NA | NA | TRBJ1-4 | TRBV28 | TGTGCCAGCAGCCCGGGACCGAACATCAATGAAAAACTGTTTTTT | CASSPGPNINEKLFF